The TCR beta chain under discussion was sequenced for a study of beta chain features in type 1 diabetes. Study results and caveats: Type 1 diabetes patients showed a moderate but significant shortening of TCRB CDR3s in all four CD4+ subsets.

V was pared by 8 bases and J by 6 bases, with 5 bases of the junction left unmatched. The CDR3 sequence is 13 residues long. CDR1 is LNHNV, CDR2 YYDKDF, per germline (reference sequence). Expressed TCRB transcripts were sequenced because the isolated RNA had all been reverse transcribed beforehand. The table came from immunoSEQ multiplex PCR; TCRdb's copy has only in-frame clones and leaves some out. This sample has a few hundred thousand clones, with over 9.5% found just once. Regarding this clone: Its antigen is not known.

This sequence joins TRBV15 and TRBJ2-3, with 10 bases fitting TRBD2. Sample: naive CD4+ T cells from blood. The sequence derives from a woman under 30 with type 1 diabetes. The CDR3 DNA follows: TGTGCCACCGGGTTAGCGGGAGGCGATACGCAGTATTTT. Translating gives CATGLAGGDTQYF. Full variable domain (missing parts from reference TRBV15 and TRBJ2-3): DAMVIQNPRYQVTQFGKPVTLSCSQTLNHNVMYWYQQKSSQAPKLLFHYYDKDFNNEADTPDNFQSRRPNTSFCFLDIRSPGLGDTAMYLCATGLAGGDTQYFGPGTRLTVL.